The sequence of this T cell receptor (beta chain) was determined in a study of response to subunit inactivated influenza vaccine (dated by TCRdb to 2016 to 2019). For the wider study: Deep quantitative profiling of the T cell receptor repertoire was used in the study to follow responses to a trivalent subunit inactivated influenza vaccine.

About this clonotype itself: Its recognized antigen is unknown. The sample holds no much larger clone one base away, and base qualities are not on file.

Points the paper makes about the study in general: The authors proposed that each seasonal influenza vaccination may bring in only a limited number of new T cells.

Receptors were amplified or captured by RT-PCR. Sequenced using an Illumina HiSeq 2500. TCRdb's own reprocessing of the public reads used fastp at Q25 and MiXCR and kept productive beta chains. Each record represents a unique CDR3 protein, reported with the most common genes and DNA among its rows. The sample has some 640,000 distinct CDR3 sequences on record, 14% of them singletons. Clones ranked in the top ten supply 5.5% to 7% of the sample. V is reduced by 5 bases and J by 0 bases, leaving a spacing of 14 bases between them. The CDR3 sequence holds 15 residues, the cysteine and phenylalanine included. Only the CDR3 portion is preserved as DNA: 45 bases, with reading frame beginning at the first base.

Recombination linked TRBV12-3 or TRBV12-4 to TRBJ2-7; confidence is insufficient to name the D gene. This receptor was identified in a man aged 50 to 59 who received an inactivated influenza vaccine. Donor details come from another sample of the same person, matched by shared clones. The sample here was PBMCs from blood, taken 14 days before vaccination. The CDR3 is CASSPTPQTSYEQYF. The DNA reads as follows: TGTGCCAGCAGTCCGACTCCACAAACCTCCTACGAGCAGTACTTC.